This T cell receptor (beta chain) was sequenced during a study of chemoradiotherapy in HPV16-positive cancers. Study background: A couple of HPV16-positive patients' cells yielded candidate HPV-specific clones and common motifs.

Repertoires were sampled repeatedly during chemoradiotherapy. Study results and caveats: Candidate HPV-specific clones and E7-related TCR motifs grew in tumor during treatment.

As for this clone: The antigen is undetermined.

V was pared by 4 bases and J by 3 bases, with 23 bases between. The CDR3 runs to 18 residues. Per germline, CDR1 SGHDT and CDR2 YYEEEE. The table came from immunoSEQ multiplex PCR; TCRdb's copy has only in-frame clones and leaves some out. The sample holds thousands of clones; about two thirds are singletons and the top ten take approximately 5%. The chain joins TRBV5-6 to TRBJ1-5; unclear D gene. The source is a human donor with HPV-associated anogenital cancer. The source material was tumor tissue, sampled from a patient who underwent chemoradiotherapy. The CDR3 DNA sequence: TGTGCCAGCAGCCCTATTCGAATGAGTCAGGTTCCCAATCAGCCCCAGCATTTT. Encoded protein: CASSPIRMSQVPNQPQHF.